This record concerns one T cell receptor (beta chain) sequence. Its target is not known. This sample is drawn from a study of shared clonotypes between healthy human individuals. The genomic DNA of each subset was split evenly across several immunoSEQ plates. Assay: immunoSEQ multiplex PCR; the TCRdb copy retains only in-frame clones and omits some. Of over a million clones detected, about four fifths appear once; the ten largest clones hold 0.52%. The study, taken as a whole, reports: Among donors, the sharing of clonotypes was expected to be influenced by sequencing depth.

This receptor was obtained from a man in his late teens or twenties in good health. Some clones in this sample may be carry-over from other donors' samples. Sequenced material: memory CD4+ T cells from PBMCs. Subset of the sample: CD45RA-negative fraction.

The CDR3 spells CSVAGSIGAFF. CDR3 in DNA: TGCAGCGTGGCAGGGTCAATAGGGGCTTTCTTT. This chain links TRBV29-1 with TRBJ1-1; D is perhaps TRBD1 (5 bases). The germline V gene has CDR1 SQVTM and CDR2 ANQGSEA. V was trimmed by 6 bases and J by 11 bases, leaving 16 bases between them. The CDR3 totals 11 residues.